Each of the 30 T cell receptor beta chains below was sequenced from the same sample in a study of identical twins. TCRdb recomputed calls from the 5' RACE reads with MiXCR, one row per CDR3 protein. The sample carries about 730,000 distinct CDR3 sequences, roughly 20% recorded once. The data also belong to a second study, concerning T cells expressing NK-cell markers.

The sample taken for sequencing was PBMCs. The receptors were sampled from a woman aged 18-35 years in good health.

The J gene is TRBJ1-6, the V gene TRBV6-5; D is possibly TRBD1 (5 bases). V was cut by 2 bases and J by 8 bases, with 16 bases left in between. Germline lookup yields CDR1 MNHEY and CDR2 SVGAGI. The CDR3 runs 16 residues. The CDR3 coding sequence is TGTGCCAGCAGTTACCACCGGACACCAGTATATTCACCCCTCCACTTT. Protein product: CASSYHRTPVYSPLHF.

This clonotype was recorded a few times. This chain joins TRBV12-3 or TRBV12-4 and TRBJ2-1; TRBD2 aligns across 9 bases. J was trimmed by 3 bases and V by 3 bases; bases with no gene match: 6. CDR3 length: 16 amino acids. The CDR3 nucleotides read TGTGCCAGCAGTTTTGCCTCAGCGGGGGGCTACAATGAGCAGTTCTTC. Protein sequence: CASSFASAGGYNEQFF.

This clonotype was seen a handful of times. V and J are TRBV12-3 or TRBV12-4 and TRBJ1-2; weak D call: TRBD1 (6 bases). The CDR3 has 15 residues. V gave up 3 bases and J gave up 5 bases, with 16 bases separating them. The CDR3 nucleotides read TGTGCCAGCAGTTTCTTACAGGGTTTTTCATATGGCTACACCTTC. Translation gives CASSFLQGFSYGYTF.

The chain recombines TRBV20-1 with TRBJ2-3; unclear D gene. Germline V gene lookup returns CDR1 DFQATT and CDR2 SNEGSKA (reference sequence). CDR3 length: 14 amino acids. V was cut by 1 base and J by 5 bases, with 13 bases left in between. The CDR3 sequence is CSARAFLEQDTQYF. The CDR3 DNA reads TGCAGTGCTAGAGCCTTCCTGGAACAAGATACGCAGTATTTT.

The table lists this clonotype with a few counts. This rearrangement joins TRBV15 to TRBJ1-5; 9 bases match TRBD1. This CDR3 has 17 residues. CDR1 and CDR2 from the germline V gene are LNHNV and YYDKDF (reference sequence). V trimming: 0 bases; J trimming: 7 bases; junction bases outside the gene matches: 10. CDR3 in amino acids: CATSREVGTGSGQPQHF. The DNA of the CDR3 is TGTGCCACCAGCAGAGAAGTGGGGACAGGGAGCGGACAGCCCCAGCATTTT.

The J gene is TRBJ2-3, the V gene TRBV5-6; 7 nucleotides match TRBD2. The V gene's germline CDR1 is SGHDT and CDR2 YYEEEE. The trim removed 3 bases at V and 4 bases at J, leaving 8 bases unmatched. The CDR3 consists of 15 residues. CDR3 in amino acids: CASSSRGRAPDTQYF. The CDR3 DNA sequence: TGTGCCAGCAGCTCTCGCGGGAGAGCGCCAGATACGCAGTATTTT.

The rearrangement joins TRBV7-2 to TRBJ2-1, with D possibly being TRBD2 (6 bases). Per the germline V gene, CDR1 is SGHTA and CDR2 is FQGNSA. With 3 bases removed from V and 2 bases from J, the gap between germline ends came to 11 bases. The CDR3 sequence is 15 residues long. The CDR3, as DNA: TGTGCCAGCAGCTTTAATGGAGGGCCCTACAATGAGCAGTTCTTC. This encodes CASSFNGGPYNEQFF.

This clonotype was recorded once. This chain links TRBV10-2 with TRBJ1-1, with a weak D call TRBD1 (6 bases). The CDR3 has 13 residues. CDR1 is WSHSY, CDR2 SAAADI, per germline. Deletions cut 6 bases from V and 7 bases from J, with 15 bases between. As DNA, the CDR3 is TGCGCCAGCAGGGGTGGGACAAGTGATGAAGCTTTCTTT. Protein product: CASRGGTSDEAFF.

This clonotype occurred a few times. CDR3 loop: CSARVAESNTGELFF. Here the CDR3 DNA reads TGCAGTGCTAGAGTTGCGGAATCGAACACCGGGGAGCTGTTTTTT. V gene TRBV20-1 combines with J gene TRBJ2-2; D not resolved. CDR3 length: 15 amino acids. The germline V and J ends were trimmed by 1 base and 0 bases, with 9 bases remaining between them. CDR1 is DFQATT, CDR2 SNEGSKA, per germline (reference sequence).

This clonotype was counted only a few times. The chain uses TRBV18 and TRBJ2-7; 10 nucleotides match TRBD1. The germline gives CDR1 KGHSH, CDR2 LQKENI. Unmatched junction bases numbered 3, after V lost 3 bases and J lost 4 bases. CDR3 length: 14 amino acids. The DNA for the CDR3 is TGTGCCAGCTCACCGGGACAGGGGCGGTACGAGCAGTACTTC. Its translation: CASSPGQGRYEQYF.

This clonotype was detected only a few times. V and J are TRBV7-2 and TRBJ2-7, with a possible D match to TRBD2 (6 bases). V lost 5 bases, J lost 2 bases, and 16 bases lay in between. In germline, CDR1 is SGHTA, CDR2 FQGNSA. This CDR3 has 15 amino acids. CDR3 nucleotides: TGTGCCAGCAGCAGAGTTGGAGGGAGCACCTACGAGCAGTACTTC. This sequence encodes CASSRVGGSTYEQYF.

A few counts support this clonotype. This chain links TRBV3-1 with TRBJ1-2, with D unclear. Germline CDR1 LGHDT, CDR2 YNNKEL (reference sequence). CDR3 length equals 16 residues. V dropped 1 base and J dropped 2 bases, with 14 bases sitting between them. The CDR3 sequence is CASSQVTRGPNYGYTF. The CDR3 DNA sequence: TGTGCCAGCAGCCAAGTGACACGTGGACCGAACTATGGCTACACCTTC.

This clonotype turned up a few times. This chain uses TRBV20-1 with TRBJ2-1; a possible D gene is TRBD1 (5 bases). The germline gives CDR1 DFQATT, CDR2 SNEGSKA (reference sequence). V was trimmed by 3 bases and J by 9 bases, leaving 18 bases between them. The CDR3 spans 14 residues. CDR3 nucleotides: TGCAGTGCTAGTCAGACGGACAAGAATGGTGAGCAGTTCTTC. It codes for CSASQTDKNGEQFF.

This clonotype has a handful of counts. The chain carries TRBV6-2 or TRBV6-3 and TRBJ2-3; D unresolved. This CDR3 has 13 amino acids. The germline V gene encodes CDR1 MNHEY and CDR2 SVGEGT. V was trimmed by 6 bases and J by 0 bases, leaving 7 bases between them. Here the CDR3 reads CASRIASTDTQYF. In nucleotides, the CDR3 is TGTGCCAGCAGGATTGCTAGCACAGATACGCAGTATTTT.

The chain employs TRBV7-9 and TRBJ2-2, with a weak D call TRBD1 (6 bases). From germline, CDR1 is SEHNR and CDR2 FQNEAQ (reference sequence). The germline V and J ends were trimmed by 5 bases and 6 bases, with 7 bases remaining between them. This CDR3 comprises 12 residues. The CDR3 nucleotides are TGTGCCAGCAGCCACAGGGCCGGGGAGCTGTTTTTT. Translation gives CASSHRAGELFF. The full variable domain, rest sourced from reference TRBV7-9 and TRBJ2-2, is DTGVSQNPRHKITKRGQNVTFRCDPISEHNRLYWYRQTLGQGPEFLTYFQNEAQLEKSRLLSDRFSAERPKGSFSTLEIQRTEQGDSAMYLCASSHRAGELFFGEGSRLTVL.

This clonotype has a handful of counts. The chain combines TRBV10-3 with TRBJ2-1, with 10 bases lining up with TRBD2. V trimming: 10 bases; J trimming: 4 bases; junction bases outside the gene matches: 19. This CDR3 has 18 residues. CDR1 and CDR2 from the germline V gene are ENHRY and SYGVKD. CDR3 region: CATERPAGASGSYNEQFF. The CDR3 region has the DNA TGTGCCACCGAACGCCCCGCTGGCGCTAGCGGGAGTTACAATGAGCAGTTCTTC.

The chain is built from TRBV18 and TRBJ2-5; no clear D. V gave up 2 bases and J gave up 4 bases, with 5 bases separating them. Looked up from germline, CDR1 is KGHSH and CDR2 is LQKENI. CDR3 length equals 12 residues. The CDR3 DNA sequence: TGTGCCAGCTCACCAGGAACAGAGACCCAGTACTTC. Protein sequence: CASSPGTETQYF.

This chain joins TRBV2 and TRBJ1-1; D uncertain. V lost 8 bases, J lost 4 bases, and 8 bases lay in between. CDR3 size: 11 residues. From germline, CDR1 is SNHLY and CDR2 FYNNEI. CDR3 in amino acids: CASQIFTEAFF. The CDR3 DNA reads TGTGCCAGCCAAATTTTCACTGAAGCTTTCTTT.

This chain connects TRBV27 to TRBJ1-4; tentatively, D is TRBD1 (5 bases). The CDR3 spans 14 residues. Germline CDR1 MNHEY, CDR2 SMNVEV (reference sequence). Trimming removed 3 bases from V and 7 bases from J, with 12 bases in between. CDR3 amino acids: CASSFEGIGEKLFF. CDR3 in DNA: TGTGCCAGCAGTTTTGAGGGGATCGGTGAAAAACTGTTTTTT.

This chain links TRBV20-1 with TRBJ2-1, with TRBD1 as a possible D gene (5 bases). Germline CDR1 DFQATT, CDR2 SNEGSKA (reference sequence). The V end was cut by 4 bases, the J end by 1 base, with 11 bases between. The CDR3 is made up of 14 amino acids. The CDR3 here is CSANRAGSYNEQFF. In DNA form, the CDR3 reads TGCAGTGCTAATAGGGCAGGGTCCTACAATGAGCAGTTCTTC.

In its sample, this clonotype was seen many times. The rearrangement uses TRBV7-9 and TRBJ1-2; D is undetermined. Germline assignment: CDR1 SEHNR and CDR2 FQNEAQ (reference sequence). The V end was cut by 3 bases, the J end by 4 bases, with 15 bases between. The CDR3 sequence is 15 residues long. The CDR3 protein is CASSLQEGVRYGYTF. The CDR3 DNA reads as TGTGCCAGCAGCTTGCAGGAGGGAGTGCGCTATGGCTACACCTTC.

Many counts were recorded for this clonotype. The CDR3 bases are TGTGCCAGCAGTGTCTACAGGGTTGGAGAAGGCTACACCTTC. This gives the protein CASSVYRVGEGYTF. V and J are TRBV12-3 or TRBV12-4 and TRBJ1-2; perhaps TRBD1 as D (6 bases). The CDR3 covers 14 residues. Trimming took 5 bases from V and 8 from J, leaving 18 bases between them.

V and J are TRBV12-3 or TRBV12-4 and TRBJ2-1; 10 bases are a match to TRBD2. V shed 2 bases, J shed 9 bases, and the junction held 7 bases outside the gene matches. This CDR3 is built from 15 residues. The CDR3 DNA reads as TGTGCCAGCAGTTTATCGGCTAGCGGGGGAACTGAGCAGTTCTTC. Its translation is CASSLSASGGTEQFF.

This clonotype has at least ten counts. V and J are TRBV5-5 and TRBJ2-1; the D is unclear. V was shortened by 4 bases and J by 3 bases, with 11 bases between the two germline ends. The CDR3 is 14 residues long. Germline V CDR1 and CDR2: SGHKS, YYEKEE (reference sequence). The CDR3 is CASSEEWGYNEQFF. The CDR3 DNA reads as TGTGCCAGCAGCGAGGAATGGGGCTACAATGAGCAGTTCTTC.

Only a few counts were recorded for this clonotype. The chain combines TRBV12-3 or TRBV12-4 with TRBJ1-1; D gene ambiguous. The CDR3 is made up of 14 amino acids. With 1 base removed from V and 1 base from J, the gap between germline ends came to 7 bases. In nucleotides, the CDR3 is TGTGCCAGCAGTTTAGACAATCGGAACACTGAAGCTTTCTTT. Residues: CASSLDNRNTEAFF.

This clonotype came up a few times. The rearrangement uses TRBV20-1 and TRBJ2-3, with TRBD1 matching 9 bases. After removal of 3 bases from V and 2 bases from J, the junction contained 6 bases not matched to a gene. The germline gives CDR1 DFQATT, CDR2 SNEGSKA (reference sequence). CDR3 length: 15 amino acids. The CDR3 bases are TGCAGTGCTAGGGGACAGGGTGGGGCCACAGATACGCAGTATTTT. As protein: CSARGQGGATDTQYF.

The V call is TRBV5-1, the J call TRBJ2-3; D remains unclear. Per the germline V gene, CDR1 is SGHRS and CDR2 is YFSETQ. CDR3 size: 14 residues. With 0 bases removed from V and 5 bases from J, the gap between germline ends came to 10 bases. The chain's CDR3 is CASSLAFEKDTQYF. CDR3 DNA: TGCGCCAGCAGCTTGGCGTTCGAGAAAGATACGCAGTATTTT.

This clonotype was detected a few times. The chain recombines TRBV5-1 with TRBJ2-5, with D possibly TRBD2 on 7 matching bases. CDR1 is SGHRS, CDR2 YFSETQ, per germline. Trimming removed 4 bases from V and 0 bases from J, with 13 bases in between. This CDR3 comprises 15 residues. The CDR3: CASSRTRGDQETQYF. DNA for the CDR3: TGCGCCAGCAGCCGGACTAGGGGGGACCAAGAGACCCAGTACTTC.

In this sample, this clonotype turned up a few times. The rearrangement uses TRBV20-1 and TRBJ1-1; D unclear. This CDR3 is built from 13 residues. Trimming cost V 5 bases and J 8 bases, with 18 bases left between them. CDR1 is DFQATT, CDR2 SNEGSKA, per germline (reference sequence). CDR3: CSAPDITQVEAFF. CDR3 in DNA: TGCAGTGCTCCAGACATCACCCAAGTAGAAGCTTTCTTT.

This clonotype turned up a few times. The DNA of the CDR3 is TGTGCCAGCAGCCAAGATCCCGCGACAGATACGCAGTATTTT. As protein: CASSQDPATDTQYF. V usage is TRBV3-1 and J usage is TRBJ2-3, with D hard to call. The ends were cut back, 0 bases at V and 3 bases at J, with 7 bases in the middle. The CDR3 totals 14 residues. The germline CDR1 and CDR2 sequences are LGHDT and YNNKEL (reference sequence).